This TCR beta chain comes out of a study of blood T cells in healthy people across ages. This clonotype was counted a few times. The CDR3 is 16 residues long. CDR1 and CDR2 (germline): SEHNR, FQNEAQ (reference sequence). The ends lost 0 bases at V and 5 bases at J; junction bases unmatched: 4. The second PCR ran about 7 to 12 cycles with a sample-barcoded 5' primer and J-beta primers. MiXCR, run by TCRdb on the 5' RACE reads, gives a single entry per CDR3 protein. The data show 500,000 to 550,000 distinct CDR3 sequences, approximately 25% seen once. The same sample was also studied in work on T cells of mothers and their children.

The sequenced sample was blood. V and J are TRBV7-9 and TRBJ1-4; TRBD1 matches 9 bases. This TCR was recovered from a boy aged 5-17 years in good health. The CDR3 here is CASSLARQGGNEKLFF. CDR3 DNA: TGTGCCAGCAGCTTAGCCAGACAGGGGGGAAATGAAAAACTGTTTTTT.